The source of this TCR beta chain is a study of CD8 T cells in ankylosing spondylitis. Study outcomes and limitations: Ankylosing spondylitis blood appeared to be characterized by a TCR beta motif of several highly homologous variants. Reported data indicate significant enrichment of disease-linked clones within matched ankylosing spondylitis synovial fluid. In the blood and synovial fluid of reactive arthritis, some motif variants had been previously reported.

Making use of molecular barcodes, quantitative 5'-RACE generated TCR beta libraries. TCRdb itself ran the 5' RACE reads through MiXCR, one entry per CDR3 protein. The data hold tens of thousands of distinct CDR3 sequences, with roughly 9% observed a single time. This clonotype was detected only a few times. Antigen: not known. The CDR3 covers 16 residues. Trimming shortened V by 4 bases and J by 3 bases, and 17 bases separated the two germline ends. Per the germline V gene, CDR1 is SNHLY and CDR2 is FYNNEI. The chain couples TRBV2 to TRBJ2-3; possibly TRBD1 or TRBD2 for D (5 bases each). This receptor was taken from a male donor with ankylosing spondylitis. Sequencing input: blood, either unsorted or a sorted T cell fraction (not recorded which). The CDR3 region is CASSGPGQEGTDTQYF. CDR3 sequence (DNA): TGTGCCAGCAGTGGGCCAGGGCAAGAGGGGACAGATACGCAGTATTTT.